A selection of T cell receptor beta chains follows, all from one sample in a study of shared clonotypes between healthy human individuals. The data were produced by immunoSEQ multiplex PCR, yet TCRdb's version contains in-frame clones alone and is incomplete. Of 600,000 to 800,000 clones listed, 72% are singletons. Material for sequencing was memory CD4+ T cells sorted from blood. Source of these receptors: a woman under 40 in good health. Each CDR3 is given with its conserved first and last residue. The D gene is left open where the match is weak. For some rows the clone size is stated as once, few or many, or as a class when expanded; others skip it.

d_call	v_call	clone_size	j_call	cdr3_aa	cdr3_nt
.	TRBV19	many	TRBJ1-1	CASSNNRRTEAFF	TGTGCCAGTAGCAACAACAGGAGAACTGAAGCTTTCTTT
TRBD2	TRBV6-1	.	TRBJ2-7	CASWTSGIYEQYF	TGTGCCAGCTGGACTAGCGGGATCTACGAGCAGTACTTC
TRBD1	TRBV9	.	TRBJ1-3	CASSPQGAVFRGNTIYF	TGTGCCAGCAGCCCTCAGGGGGCAGTCTTCAGGGGAAACACCATATATTTT
.	TRBV2	.	TRBJ1-1	CASRGGNTEAFF	TGTGCCAGCAGGGGGGGTAACACTGAAGCTTTCTTT
TRBD2	TRBV6-6	.	TRBJ2-3	CASSYGGSSTDTQYF	TGTGCCAGCAGTTACGGCGGGAGTAGCACAGATACGCAGTATTTT
TRBD2	TRBV4-1	.	TRBJ2-1	CASASSGSIHEQFF	TGCGCCAGCGCTTCCAGCGGGAGCATCCATGAGCAGTTCTTC
TRBD2	TRBV7-9	.	TRBJ2-1	CASSLGLAGQQQFF	TGTGCCAGCAGCTTAGGCCTAGCGGGCCAACAGCAGTTCTTC
.	TRBV23-1	.	TRBJ2-1	CASSQYYATYNEQLF	TGCGCCAGCAGTCAATATTACGCCACCTACAATGAGCAGCTCTTC
.	TRBV6-5	.	TRBJ1-3	CASSYGVSSGNTIYF	TGTGCCAGCAGTTACGGGGTATCCTCTGGAAACACCATATATTTT
.	TRBV7-9	.	TRBJ2-2	CASSVRDNGNTGELFF	TGTGCCAGCAGCGTCCGGGACAATGGTAACACCGGGGAGCTGTTTTTT
.	TRBV19	.	TRBJ2-2	CASMSRGIIWTGELFF	TGTGCCAGTATGTCAAGAGGAATTATTTGGACCGGGGAGCTGTTTTTT
.	TRBV27	.	TRBJ2-7	CASSLSWTPAASYEQYF	TGTGCCAGCAGTTTATCGTGGACTCCTGCAGCCTCCTACGAGCAGTACTTC
TRBD2	TRBV11-2	few	TRBJ2-3	CASSFAAGETDTQYF	TGTGCCAGCAGCTTCGCAGCGGGAGAGACAGATACGCAGTATTTT
.	TRBV5-1	.	TRBJ2-1	CASSLYRGVYNEQFF	TGCGCCAGCAGCTTGTACCGAGGGGTCTACAATGAGCAGTTCTTC
TRBD2	TRBV5-1	.	TRBJ2-3	CASSWDGGRVTDTQYF	TGCGCCAGCAGCTGGGACGGCGGGAGGGTCACAGATACGCAGTATTTT
.	TRBV5-6	.	TRBJ2-7	CASSGQGTAGEFTYEQYF	TGTGCCAGCAGCGGCCAGGGAACCGCAGGGGAATTCACCTACGAGCAGTACTTC
TRBD2	TRBV19	.	TRBJ2-2	CASSMLAGGIGELFF	TGTGCCAGTAGTATGCTAGCGGGAGGGATCGGGGAGCTGTTTTTT
TRBD1	TRBV10-3	few	TRBJ1-2	CAIWGQDYGYTF	TGTGCCATCTGGGGACAGGACTATGGCTACACCTTC
TRBD2	TRBV2	.	TRBJ2-3	CASSRLAARTDTQYF	TGTGCCAGCAGCCGACTAGCGGCCCGCACAGATACGCAGTATTTT
.	TRBV11-2	.	TRBJ1-1	CASRVPGSRAFF	TGTGCCAGCAGAGTCCCGGGCTCTCGGGCTTTCTTT
.	TRBV5-8	.	TRBJ1-3	CASSLGVESSGNTIYF	TGTGCCAGCAGCTTGGGCGTGGAGTCCTCTGGAAACACCATATATTTT
.	TRBV28	once	TRBJ1-3	CASIGTPAGNTIYF	TGTGCCAGCATTGGGACCCCCGCTGGAAACACCATATATTTT
.	TRBV18	.	TRBJ2-5	CASSPSFRQETQYF	TGTGCCAGCTCACCAAGTTTCCGTCAAGAGACCCAGTACTTC
.	TRBV27	.	TRBJ2-5	CASSLRTPRVSYQETQYF	TGTGCCAGCAGTTTGAGGACTCCCAGAGTGTCATACCAAGAGACCCAGTACTTC
TRBD1	TRBV28	.	TRBJ1-1	CASSLNRGREAFF	TGTGCCAGCAGTTTAAATAGGGGGCGTGAAGCTTTCTTT
.	TRBV21-1	.	TRBJ2-2	CASWDFGPELFF	TGTGCCAGCTGGGACTTTGGACCGGAGCTGTTTTTT
.	TRBV4-2	few	TRBJ2-7	CASSSPRSESPQYF	TGTGCCAGCAGCTCCCCCCGATCGGAGAGTCCTCAGTACTTC
.	TRBV11-2	.	TRBJ2-1	CASSTGYNEQFF	TGTGCCAGCAGCACGGGGTACAATGAGCAGTTCTTC
.	TRBV27	.	TRBJ1-3	CASSSRGTFSGNTIYF	TGTGCCAGCAGTTCCCGTGGGACATTCTCTGGAAACACCATATATTTT
TRBD1	TRBV25-1	.	TRBJ1-1	CASGGQGTEAFF	TGTGCCAGCGGGGGACAGGGGACTGAAGCTTTCTTT
.	TRBV7-8	.	TRBJ1-2	CASSSATTPGGYTF	TGTGCCAGCAGCTCGGCGACTACCCCGGGTGGCTACACCTTC
TRBD2	TRBV4-2	.	TRBJ2-1	CASSQVRGLADYNEQFF	TGTGCCAGCAGCCAAGTAAGGGGACTAGCGGACTACAATGAGCAGTTCTTC
.	TRBV2	.	TRBJ2-1	CASSGASYNEQFF	TGTGCCAGCAGCGGGGCTTCTTACAATGAGCAGTTCTTC
.	TRBV6-1	.	TRBJ1-4	CASSGGDEKLFF	TGTGCCAGCAGTGGAGGGGACGAAAAACTGTTTTTT
TRBD1	TRBV10-3	.	TRBJ2-7	CAIRDGTGRSGEQYF	TGTGCCATCAGGGATGGGACAGGGCGGTCCGGCGAGCAGTACTTC
.	TRBV12-5	.	TRBJ2-2	CASGLLVRGATGELFF	TGTGCTAGTGGTTTGTTGGTACGAGGGGCAACCGGGGAGCTGTTTTTT
.	TRBV5-1	.	TRBJ2-1	CASSPRGSDEQFF	TGCGCCAGCAGTCCGAGGGGGAGCGATGAGCAGTTCTTC
.	TRBV7-2	.	TRBJ1-5	CASSLSSGSSNQPQHF	TGTGCCAGCAGCTTGAGCAGTGGTTCGAGCAATCAGCCCCAGCATTTT
TRBD1	TRBV6-5	.	TRBJ2-1	CASSTIRTGLFEQFF	TGTGCCAGCAGTACGATAAGGACAGGGTTGTTCGAGCAGTTCTTC
.	TRBV27	.	TRBJ1-4	CASSPNRVGATNEKLFF	TGTGCCAGCAGCCCGAACAGAGTGGGCGCAACTAATGAAAAACTGTTTTTT
TRBD1	TRBV9	few	TRBJ2-5	CASSVLGQGASETQYF	TGTGCCAGCAGCGTTCTGGGACAGGGGGCGTCAGAGACCCAGTACTTC
TRBD2	TRBV6-6	.	TRBJ2-3	CASSGRGLAGDTQYF	TGTGCCAGCAGTGGTCGGGGACTAGCGGGAGATACGCAGTATTTT
TRBD1	TRBV5-1	.	TRBJ2-1	CASSTDRVEYNEQFF	TGCGCCAGCAGCACGGACAGGGTCGAATACAATGAGCAGTTCTTC
.	TRBV7-7	.	TRBJ2-5	CASSFSGNQETQYF	TGTGCCAGCAGCTTTAGCGGCAACCAAGAGACCCAGTACTTC
TRBD1	TRBV5-4	.	TRBJ2-4	CASSLGTGTGNLQYF	TGTGCCAGCAGCTTGGGCACCGGGACAGGGAACCTTCAGTACTTC
.	TRBV11-2	.	TRBJ2-3	CASSQVGGQGTDTQYF	TGTGCCAGCAGCCAAGTGGGGGGCCAGGGCACAGATACGCAGTATTTT
TRBD2	TRBV5-1	.	TRBJ2-7	CASTRTSGSPTYEQYF	TGCGCCAGCACGAGGACTAGCGGGAGCCCTACCTACGAGCAGTACTTC
.	TRBV29-1	.	TRBJ2-6	CSVVVPGANVLTF	TGCAGCGTTGTGGTTCCTGGGGCCAACGTCCTGACTTTC
.	TRBV28	few	TRBJ1-3	CASSLYRGNTIYF	TGTGCCAGCAGTTTATACAGGGGAAACACCATATATTTT
.	TRBV2	many	TRBJ2-3	CASSEAEAEDTQYF	TGTGCCAGCAGTGAAGCGGAAGCGGAAGATACGCAGTATTTT
.	TRBV7-9	.	TRBJ2-7	CASSVLGEQYF	TGTGCCAGTAGCGTCCTCGGCGAGCAGTACTTC
.	TRBV19	.	TRBJ1-1	CASSWGGFRRATEAFF	TGTGCCAGTAGTTGGGGAGGGTTCCGTCGGGCCACTGAAGCTTTCTTT
TRBD2	TRBV15	.	TRBJ2-7	CATSRKRKTLAGGPWEQYF	TGTGCCACCAGCCGAAAGCGAAAAACCCTAGCGGGAGGGCCTTGGGAGCAGTACTTC
TRBD1	TRBV5-8	.	TRBJ2-1	CASSKQQGAVNEQFF	TGTGCCAGCAGCAAACAGCAGGGGGCTGTCAATGAGCAGTTCTTC